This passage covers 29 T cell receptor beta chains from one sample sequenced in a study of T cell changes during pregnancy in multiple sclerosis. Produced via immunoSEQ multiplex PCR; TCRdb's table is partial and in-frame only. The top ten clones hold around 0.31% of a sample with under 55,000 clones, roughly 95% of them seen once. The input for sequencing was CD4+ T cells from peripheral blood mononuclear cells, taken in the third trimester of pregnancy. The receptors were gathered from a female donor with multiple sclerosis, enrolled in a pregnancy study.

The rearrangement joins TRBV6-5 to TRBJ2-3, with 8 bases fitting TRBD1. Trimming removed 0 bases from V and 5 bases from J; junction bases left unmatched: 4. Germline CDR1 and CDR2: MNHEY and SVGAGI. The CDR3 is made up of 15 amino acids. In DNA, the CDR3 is TGTGCCAGCAGTTACTCGGACAGGGCCAAAGATACGCAGTATTTT. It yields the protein CASSYSDRAKDTQYF.

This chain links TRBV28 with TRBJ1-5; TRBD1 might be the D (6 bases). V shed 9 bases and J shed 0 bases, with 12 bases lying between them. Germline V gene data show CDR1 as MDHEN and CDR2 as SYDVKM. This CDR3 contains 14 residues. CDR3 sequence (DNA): TGTGCCAGTACAGGGACACTTAGCAATCAGCCCCAGCATTTT. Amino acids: CASTGTLSNQPQHF.

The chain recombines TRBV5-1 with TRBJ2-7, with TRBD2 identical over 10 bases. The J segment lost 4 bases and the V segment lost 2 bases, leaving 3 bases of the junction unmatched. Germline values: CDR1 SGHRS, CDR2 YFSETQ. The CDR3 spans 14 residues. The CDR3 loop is CASSFTSGKYEQYF. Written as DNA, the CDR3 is TGCGCCAGCAGCTTTACTAGCGGGAAGTACGAGCAGTACTTC.

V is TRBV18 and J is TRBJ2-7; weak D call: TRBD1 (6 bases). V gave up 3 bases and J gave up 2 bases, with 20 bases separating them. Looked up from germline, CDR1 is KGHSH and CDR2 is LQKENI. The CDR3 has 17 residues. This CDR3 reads CASSPELQGTITYEQYF. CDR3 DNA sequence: TGTGCCAGCTCACCTGAACTACAGGGCACGATCACCTACGAGCAGTACTTC.

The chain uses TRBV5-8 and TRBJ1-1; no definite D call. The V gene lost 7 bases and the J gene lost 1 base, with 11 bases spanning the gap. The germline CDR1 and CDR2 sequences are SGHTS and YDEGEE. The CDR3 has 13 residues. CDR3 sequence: CASHLRGNTEAFF. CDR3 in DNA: TGTGCCAGCCATCTTCGGGGGAACACTGAAGCTTTCTTT. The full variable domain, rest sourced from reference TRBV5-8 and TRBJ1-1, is EAGVTQSPTHLIKTRGQQATLRCSPISGHTSVYWYQQALGLGLQFLLWYDEGEERNRGNFPPRFSGRQFPNYSSELNVNALELEDSALYLCASHLRGNTEAFFGQGTRLTVV.

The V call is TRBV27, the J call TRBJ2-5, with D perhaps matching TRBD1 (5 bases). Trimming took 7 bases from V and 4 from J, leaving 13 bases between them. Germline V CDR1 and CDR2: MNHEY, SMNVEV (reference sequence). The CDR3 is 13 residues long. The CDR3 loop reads CASKEWGRETQYF. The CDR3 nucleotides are TGTGCCAGCAAAGAATGGGGCCGAGAGACCCAGTACTTC.

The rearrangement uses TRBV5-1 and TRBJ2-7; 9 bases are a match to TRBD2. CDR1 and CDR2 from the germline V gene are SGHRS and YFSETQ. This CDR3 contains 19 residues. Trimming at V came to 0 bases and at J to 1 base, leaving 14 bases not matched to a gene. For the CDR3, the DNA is TGCGCCAGCAGCTTGGACCCCCCGAGGATAGCGGGAGTTTCCTACGAGCAGTACTTC. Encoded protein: CASSLDPPRIAGVSYEQYF.

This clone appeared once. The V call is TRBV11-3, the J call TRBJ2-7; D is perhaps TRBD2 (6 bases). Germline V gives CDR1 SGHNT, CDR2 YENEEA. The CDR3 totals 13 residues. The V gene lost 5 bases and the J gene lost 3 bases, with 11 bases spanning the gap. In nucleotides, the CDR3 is TGTGCCAGCAGCAAATGGGGGGACTACGAGCAGTACTTC. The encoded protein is CASSKWGDYEQYF.

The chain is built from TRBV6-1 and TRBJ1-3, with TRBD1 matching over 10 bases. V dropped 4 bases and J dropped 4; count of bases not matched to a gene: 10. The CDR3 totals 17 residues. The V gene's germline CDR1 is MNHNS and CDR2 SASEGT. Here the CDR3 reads CASSVIRGTGAGNTIYF. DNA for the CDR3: TGTGCCAGCAGTGTAATCCGAGGGACAGGGGCCGGAAACACCATATATTTT.

CDR3 protein: CASSPTSGRGSYNEQFF. CDR3 nucleotides: TGTGCCAGCAGTCCGACTAGCGGGAGAGGTTCCTACAATGAGCAGTTCTTC. The chain combines TRBV28 with TRBJ2-1; 12 nucleotides match TRBD2. Germline assignment: CDR1 MDHEN and CDR2 SYDVKM. This CDR3 contains 17 residues. Trimming took 5 bases from V and 1 from J; bases not matched to a gene: 6. Filled out from reference TRBV28 and TRBJ2-1, the complete variable domain reads DVKVTQSSRYLVKRTGEKVFLECVQDMDHENMFWYRQDPGLGLRLIYFSYDVKMKEKGDIPEGYSVSREKKERFSLILESASTNQTSMYLCASSPTSGRGSYNEQFFGPGTRLTVL.

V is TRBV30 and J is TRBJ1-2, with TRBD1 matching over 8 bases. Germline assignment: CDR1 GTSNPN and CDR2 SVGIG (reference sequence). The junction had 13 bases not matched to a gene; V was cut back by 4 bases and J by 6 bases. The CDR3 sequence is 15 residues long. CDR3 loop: CAWTPPDRVEHGYTF. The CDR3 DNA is TGTGCCTGGACCCCACCGGACAGGGTCGAACATGGCTACACCTTC.

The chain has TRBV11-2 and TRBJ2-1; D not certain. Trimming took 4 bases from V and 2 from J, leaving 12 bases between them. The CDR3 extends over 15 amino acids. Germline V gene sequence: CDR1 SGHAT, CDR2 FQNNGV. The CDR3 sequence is CASSYTHTTYNEQFF. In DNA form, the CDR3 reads TGTGCCAGCAGCTATACCCACACGACCTACAATGAGCAGTTCTTC.

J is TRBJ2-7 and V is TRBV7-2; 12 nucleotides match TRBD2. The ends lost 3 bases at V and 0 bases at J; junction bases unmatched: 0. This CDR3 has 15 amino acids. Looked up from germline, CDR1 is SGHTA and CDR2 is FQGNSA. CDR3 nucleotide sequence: TGTGCCAGCAGCTTGACTAGCGGGAGCTCCTACGAGCAGTACTTC. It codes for CASSLTSGSSYEQYF.

CDR3 sequence (DNA): TGTGCCAGCAGCTTAACGGGGGGGGTTTACAATGAGCAGTTCTTC. Amino acids: CASSLTGGVYNEQFF. The V and J genes are TRBV11-3 and TRBJ2-1; 8 positions agree with TRBD2. V shed 2 bases and J 4 bases; nucleotides not matched to a gene: 4. Germline CDR1 reads SGHNT; CDR2 reads YENEEA. The CDR3 extends over 15 amino acids.

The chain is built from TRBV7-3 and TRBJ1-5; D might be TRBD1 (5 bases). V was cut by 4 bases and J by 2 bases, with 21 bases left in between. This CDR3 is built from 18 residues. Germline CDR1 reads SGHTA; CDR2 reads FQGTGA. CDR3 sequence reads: CASSYYWGSRRGNQPQHF. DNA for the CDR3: TGTGCCAGCAGCTACTATTGGGGGTCCCGGAGGGGCAATCAGCCCCAGCATTTT.

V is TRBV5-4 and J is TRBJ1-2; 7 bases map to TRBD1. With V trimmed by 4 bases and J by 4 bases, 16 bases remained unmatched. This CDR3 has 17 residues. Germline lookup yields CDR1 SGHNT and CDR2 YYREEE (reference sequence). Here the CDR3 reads CASSGGRGQNLGYGYTF. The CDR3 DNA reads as TGTGCCAGCAGCGGAGGCCGGGGACAGAATCTAGGCTATGGCTACACCTTC.

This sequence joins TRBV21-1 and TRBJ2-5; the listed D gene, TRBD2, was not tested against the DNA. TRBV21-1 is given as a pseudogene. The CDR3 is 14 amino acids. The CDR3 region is CASSPDAEQETQYF. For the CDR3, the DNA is TGTGCCAGCAGCCCAGATGCGGAACAAGAGACCCAGTACTTC.

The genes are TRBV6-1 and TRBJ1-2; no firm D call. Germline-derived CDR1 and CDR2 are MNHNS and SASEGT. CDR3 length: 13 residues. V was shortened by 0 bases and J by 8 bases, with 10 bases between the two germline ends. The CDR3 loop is CASSEAWQAGYTF. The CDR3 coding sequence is TGTGCCAGCAGTGAAGCTTGGCAGGCGGGCTACACCTTC.

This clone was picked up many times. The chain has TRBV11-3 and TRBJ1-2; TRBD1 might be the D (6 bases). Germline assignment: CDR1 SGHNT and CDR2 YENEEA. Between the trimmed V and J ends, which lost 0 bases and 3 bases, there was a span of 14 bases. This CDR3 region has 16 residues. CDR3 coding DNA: TGTGCCAGCAGCTTAGAAGGCAGGGGTGGGGACTATGGCTACACCTTC. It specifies CASSLEGRGGDYGYTF.

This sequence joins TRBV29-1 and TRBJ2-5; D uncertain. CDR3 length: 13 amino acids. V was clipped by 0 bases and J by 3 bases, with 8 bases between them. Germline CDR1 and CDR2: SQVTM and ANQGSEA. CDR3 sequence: CSVEDGQKETQYF. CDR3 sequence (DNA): TGCAGCGTTGAAGATGGGCAGAAAGAGACCCAGTACTTC.

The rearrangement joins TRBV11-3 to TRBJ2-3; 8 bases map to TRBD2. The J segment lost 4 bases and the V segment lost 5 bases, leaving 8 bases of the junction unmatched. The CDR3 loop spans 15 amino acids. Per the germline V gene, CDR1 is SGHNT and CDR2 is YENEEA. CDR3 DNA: TGTGCCAGCAGCACCGGAGCGGGGGTAGCAGATACGCAGTATTTT. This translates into CASSTGAGVADTQYF. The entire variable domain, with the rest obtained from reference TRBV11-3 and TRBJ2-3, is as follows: EAGVVQSPRYKIIEKKQPVAFWCNPISGHNTLYWYLQNLGQGPELLIRYENEEAVDDSQLPKDRFSAERLKGVDSTLKIQPAELGDSAVYLCASSTGAGVADTQYFGPGTRLTVL.

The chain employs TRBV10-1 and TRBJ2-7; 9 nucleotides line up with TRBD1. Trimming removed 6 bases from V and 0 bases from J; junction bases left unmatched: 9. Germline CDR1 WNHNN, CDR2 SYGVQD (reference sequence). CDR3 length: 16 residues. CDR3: CASRSLQGASSYEQYF. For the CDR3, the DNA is TGCGCCAGCAGATCTTTACAGGGGGCCTCCTCCTACGAGCAGTACTTC.

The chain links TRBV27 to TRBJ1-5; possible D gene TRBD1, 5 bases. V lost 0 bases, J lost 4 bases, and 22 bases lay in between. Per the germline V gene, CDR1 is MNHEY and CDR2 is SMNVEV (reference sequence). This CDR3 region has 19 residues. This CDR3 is CASSLSVPTDFSTNQPQHF. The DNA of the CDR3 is TGTGCCAGCAGTTTATCGGTCCCGACAGACTTTTCGACGAATCAGCCCCAGCATTTT.

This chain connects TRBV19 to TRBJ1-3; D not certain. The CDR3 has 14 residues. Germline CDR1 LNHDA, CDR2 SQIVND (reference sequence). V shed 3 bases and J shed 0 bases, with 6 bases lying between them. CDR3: CASSITGSGNTIYF. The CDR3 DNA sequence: TGTGCCAGTAGTATCACGGGCTCTGGAAACACCATATATTTT.

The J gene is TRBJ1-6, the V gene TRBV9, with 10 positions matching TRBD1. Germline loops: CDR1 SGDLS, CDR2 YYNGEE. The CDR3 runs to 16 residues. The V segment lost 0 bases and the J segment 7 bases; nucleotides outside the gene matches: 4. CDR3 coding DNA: TGTGCCAGCAGCGTAGGACAGGGGGCGTTAAATTCACCCCTCCACTTT. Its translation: CASSVGQGALNSPLHF.

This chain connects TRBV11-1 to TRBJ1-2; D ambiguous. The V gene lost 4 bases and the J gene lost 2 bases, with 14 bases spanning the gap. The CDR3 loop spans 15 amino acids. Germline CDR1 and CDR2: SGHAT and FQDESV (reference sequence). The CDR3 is CASSYPPQENYGYTF. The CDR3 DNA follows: TGTGCCAGCAGCTATCCCCCCCAAGAGAACTATGGCTACACCTTC.

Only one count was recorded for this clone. The CDR3 coding sequence is TGTGCCAGCATCAAACCATCATCAACTAATGAAAAACTGTTTTTT. Its protein is CASIKPSSTNEKLFF. V gene TRBV21-1 combines with J gene TRBJ1-4; the table assigns TRBD1, which was not confirmed against the DNA. TRBV21-1 is noted as a pseudogene. This CDR3 comprises 15 residues.

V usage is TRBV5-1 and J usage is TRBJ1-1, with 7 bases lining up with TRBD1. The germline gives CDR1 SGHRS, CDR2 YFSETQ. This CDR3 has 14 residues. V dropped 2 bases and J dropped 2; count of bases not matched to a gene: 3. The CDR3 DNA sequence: TGCGCCAGCAGCTTCGGGACAGCTAACACTGAAGCTTTCTTT. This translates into CASSFGTANTEAFF.

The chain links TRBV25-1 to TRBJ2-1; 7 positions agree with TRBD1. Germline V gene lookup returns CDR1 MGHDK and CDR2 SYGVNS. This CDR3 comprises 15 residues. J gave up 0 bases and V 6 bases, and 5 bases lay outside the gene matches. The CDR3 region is CASSGTENSYNEQFF. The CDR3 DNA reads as TGTGCCAGCAGCGGGACAGAAAACTCCTACAATGAGCAGTTCTTC.